This record looks at one TCR delta chain sequence and its context. What it binds is unknown. Extracted RNA was reverse transcribed into cDNA. Pooled V-gene forward primers with one constant-region reverse primer generated the CDR3 amplicons by multiplex PCR. TCRdb fed the multiplex PCR reads to CATT. Of about 75,000 delta-chain clones listed, 30% to 45% are singletons. This entry comes from a study of Vδ1+ human thymocytes. Whole-study findings and limits: Thymic TRG and TRD repertoires appeared highly polyclonal, with Gaussian CDR3 length distributions. Bulk repertoire data may be misinterpreted because of unexpected Vdelta2 sequences. About 20% of thymic delta-chain sequences were Vdelta2, with few Vdelta3, unlike blood Vdelta1+ controls.

After alphabeta T cell depletion, CD3+ Vdelta1+ Vdelta2- thymocytes were sorted. CDR1 and CDR2 from the germline V gene are TSWWSYY and QGS. The CDR3 loop spans 24 amino acids. V lost 2 bases, J lost 0 bases, and 37 bases lay in between. The sequenced material came from Vdelta1+ gamma-delta thymocytes from the thymus. Subset indicated: FACS-sorted CD3+ TCRalphabeta- TCRVdelta1+ TCRVdelta2- thymocytes. This chain joins TRDV1 and TRDJ1; D is possibly TRDD3 (6 bases). This TCR was sampled from a boy younger than two who had congenital heart surgery. CDR3 protein: CALGEGFVGSYVRGTSMYTDKLIF. Written as DNA, the CDR3 is TGTGCTCTTGGGGAAGGGTTCGTGGGGTCCTATGTCAGGGGGACTTCGATGTACACCGATAAACTCATCTTT.